A single count supports the clone carrying this T cell receptor beta chain. TCRdb keeps only in-frame clones here, not all; method: immunoSEQ multiplex PCR. The data contain over 85,000 clones, 90% to 97% of them singletons. The source of the sample is a study of technical replicates of blood from several donors. Sequenced material: T cells isolated from PBMCs. The sequence was collected from a human donor in good health.

The CDR3 sequence: CASSSPALTGGLINEQFF. In nucleotides, the CDR3 is TGTGCCAGCAGCTCCCCGGCCTTAACCGGAGGGCTTATCAATGAGCAGTTCTTC. The chain carries TRBV7-9 and TRBJ2-1, with D perhaps TRBD2 (6 bases). From germline, CDR1 is SEHNR and CDR2 FQNEAQ (reference sequence). V lost 4 bases, J lost 6 bases, and 25 bases lay in between. CDR3 size: 18 residues. The whole variable domain, filled in from reference TRBV7-9 and TRBJ2-1, reads DTGVSQNPRHKITKRGQNVTFRCDPISEHNRLYWYRQTLGQGPEFLTYFQNEAQLEKSRLLSDRFSAERPKGSFSTLEIQRTEQGDSAMYLCASSSPALTGGLINEQFFGPGTRLTVL.